This T cell receptor beta chain was observed in a study of identical twins (dated by TCRdb to between 2015 and 2016). About the full investigation: To test whether fetal clonotypes persist, this study deep-sequenced TCR alpha and beta repertoires from monozygotic twins, from unrelated adults of various ages, and from cord blood. To rule out contamination, the twin experiments were replicated at different times with different library preparation protocols. Study-wide conclusions, independent of this receptor: Excess twin sharing in beta out-of-frame sequences was weaker because fewer shared sequences lowered the signal-to-noise ratio. Fewer insertions were carried by abundant cord blood beta clonotypes, a similar but weaker trend appeared in young adult naive repertoires, and no such trend appeared in memory repertoires. Recombination models systematically underestimated out-of-frame TCR alpha sharing in monozygotic twins but agreed with sharing between unrelated individuals. Because the same donors could not be followed over many years, the conclusions depended on cross-sectional statistical analysis. Out-of-frame TCR alpha sequences shared between twins showed an excess of low generation-probability sequences compared with coincidental sharing between unrelated individuals. Invariant T cells such as MAIT and iNKT could partly confound zero-insertion analyses, though diverse VJ usage argued against this for most clonotypes.

The method behind the library was 5' RACE. Reads for this sample came from an Illumina HiSeq 2000. Template switching introduced a universal primer binding site; the final cDNA contained a unique molecular identifier, enabling accurate counting of TCR cDNA molecules. First-strand cDNA for TCR alpha and beta chains was synthesized from specific primers in the conserved constant-segment region. To control for contamination, every cDNA library carried two barcodes: a SMART-Mk sample barcode plus Illumina barcodes. Two successive PCR steps introduced TruSeq adapter sequences along with Illumina sample barcodes. TCR alpha and beta cDNA libraries were sequenced on the Illumina HiSeq platform with custom primers. Turning to the authors' computational methods: Unique molecular identifiers were extracted from raw reads with MiGEC, and CDR3 positions were determined with MiXCR. For each individual, recombination models were inferred using an EM algorithm with the repgenHMM and IGoR tools. Shared clonotype analysis was performed with the tcR package in R, normalizing sharing by the product of cloneset sizes. To study raw recombination free of thymic and clonal selection effects, out-of-frame nonproductive sequences were analyzed. Using fastp trimming at Q25 and MiXCR clonotype assembly, TCRdb reanalyzed the public sequencing data and kept in-frame beta chains. Rows are combined by CDR3 protein, so each entry shows the most common genes and DNA. These V and J calls derive from TCRdb rather than the authors' analysis. This sample has 520,000 or so distinct CDR3 sequences in its table, and around 20% of those were observed once. The ten biggest clones cover 0.8% to 1% of the sample.

The sample holds many counts of this clonotype. Its antigen is not yet known. No base-level quality is on record; no much larger clone is a single base apart. From the germline V gene (reference sequence), CDR1 is DFQATT and CDR2 is SNEGSKA. The CDR3 covers 14 residues, taking in both the cysteine and the phenylalanine. The only DNA kept is the CDR3, 42 bases in frame from the first base. Deletion took 1 base off V and 0 bases off J, with a span of 7 bases between the germline ends. Every donor in the study was a healthy Caucasian. Three pairs of female monozygotic twins, all aged about 18 to 30 years, made up the twin cohort. Positive isolation kits from Invitrogen were used to isolate the CD4+ and CD8+ T cell populations. This sample also appeared in a second study, on T cells expressing NK-cell markers. The second study's authors report: In sorted CD3+CD56+NKG2C+, CD3+CD56+NKG2C- and CD3+CD56-NKG2C+ T-cell subsets from eight or nine donors, TCR beta-chain repertoires were profiled. Of the eight sequenced donors, seven were found to be HCMV-seropositive and one was found to be HCMV-seronegative. To restrict sorting to alphabetaTCR-expressing T cells, an anti-gammadeltaTCR antibody was added in several experiments. In several donors, the dominant CD3+CD56+NKG2C+ clonotypes were among the top 10 CD8+ clonotypes and accounted for roughly 1.0-8% of CD8+ T cells. Those dominant clonotypes were again the most abundant among CD3+CD56-NKG2C+ cells in a handful of donors, at about 25-60.1%. Whether the expanded NKG2C-expressing T cell clones were specific for HCMV antigens was left unclear. All eight donors whose samples were sequenced were randomly selected healthy volunteers, three of them men and five women. HCMV serostatus was determined by detecting HCMV-specific IgG in serum with a commercial ELISA kit. Reads were demultiplexed and grouped by UMI with MIGEC, and clonotypes were assembled and quantified with MiTCR. To exclude erroneous sequences, any TCR cDNA sequence not supported by at least two reads was discarded. Downstream repertoire analysis used the tcR package, and clonotypes were matched across fractions by CDR3 nucleotide sequence plus V segment. VDJmatch was used to annotate antigen specificity against VDJdb, with one amino acid substitution allowed in CDR3.

The sequence joins TRBV20-1 to TRBJ2-4; no D gene call is confident. This clonotype was obtained from a woman between 18 and 29 years old in good health. Sequences were obtained from CD4+ T cells sorted from blood. The CDR3 region has the sequence CSARVGIAKNIQYF. The DNA sequence is as follows: TGCAGTGCTAGAGTGGGAATAGCCAAAAACATTCAGTACTTC.